This T cell receptor (beta chain) originates from a study of blood T cells in healthy people across ages. Study at large: With template switching, about one barcoded beta molecule was captured per two T cells.

Study results and limitations: Estimated diversity that came from one million T cells was considered an underestimate. It was not possible, with unsorted PBMCs, to conclusively compare naive and antigen-experienced cells.

The authors ran a second PCR of about 6 to 11 cycles using a sample-barcoded 5' primer and a J-beta primer mix. One entry per CDR3 protein results from TCRdb running MiXCR on the 5' RACE reads. The table includes around 1,000,000 distinct CDR3 sequences, around two fifths detected once. This clonotype has just a few counts. Its antigen is unidentified. Each donor's blood draw was roughly 9.5 milliliters of peripheral blood. Trimming took off 0 bases at V and 5 bases at J, with 10 bases between the two ends. This CDR3 has 14 amino acids. V usage is TRBV12-3 or TRBV12-4 and J usage is TRBJ2-5, with D perhaps matching TRBD2 (5 bases). This receptor was obtained from a man aged 18 to 30 in good health. Sequencing used blood. The CDR3 sequence is CASSLADRRETQYF. The DNA for the CDR3 is TGTGCCAGCAGTTTAGCAGATCGGAGGGAGACCCAGTACTTC.